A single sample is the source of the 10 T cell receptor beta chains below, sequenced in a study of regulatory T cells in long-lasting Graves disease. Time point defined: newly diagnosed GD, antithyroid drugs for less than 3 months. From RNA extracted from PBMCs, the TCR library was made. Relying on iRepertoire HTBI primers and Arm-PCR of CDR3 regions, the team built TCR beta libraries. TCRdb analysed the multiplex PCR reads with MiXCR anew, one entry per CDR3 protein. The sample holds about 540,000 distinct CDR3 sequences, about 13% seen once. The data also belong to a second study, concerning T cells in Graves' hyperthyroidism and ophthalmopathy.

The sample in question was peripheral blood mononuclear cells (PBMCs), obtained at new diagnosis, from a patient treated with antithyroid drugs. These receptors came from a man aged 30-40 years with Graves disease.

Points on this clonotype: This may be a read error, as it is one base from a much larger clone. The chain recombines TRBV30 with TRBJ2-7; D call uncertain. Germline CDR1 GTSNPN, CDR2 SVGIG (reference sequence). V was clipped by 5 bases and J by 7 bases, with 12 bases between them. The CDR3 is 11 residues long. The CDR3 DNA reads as TGTGCCTGGGATACGGTCGGTGAGCAGTACTTC. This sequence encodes CAWDTVGEQYF.

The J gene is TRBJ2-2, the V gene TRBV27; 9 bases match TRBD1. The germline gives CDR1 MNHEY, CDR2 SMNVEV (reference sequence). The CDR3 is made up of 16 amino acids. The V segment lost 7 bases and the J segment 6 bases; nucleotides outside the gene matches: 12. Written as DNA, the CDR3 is TGTGCCAGCACCCCAAAACAGGGGGCGCGGCCCGGGGAGCTGTTTTTT. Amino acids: CASTPKQGARPGELFF.

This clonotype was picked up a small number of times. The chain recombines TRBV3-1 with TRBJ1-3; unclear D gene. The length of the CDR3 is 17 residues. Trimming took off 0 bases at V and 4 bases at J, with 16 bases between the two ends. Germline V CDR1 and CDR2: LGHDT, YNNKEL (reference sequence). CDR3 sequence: CASSQDTVVGWGNTIYF. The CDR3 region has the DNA TGTGCCAGCAGCCAAGATACGGTTGTCGGGTGGGGAAACACCATATATTTT.

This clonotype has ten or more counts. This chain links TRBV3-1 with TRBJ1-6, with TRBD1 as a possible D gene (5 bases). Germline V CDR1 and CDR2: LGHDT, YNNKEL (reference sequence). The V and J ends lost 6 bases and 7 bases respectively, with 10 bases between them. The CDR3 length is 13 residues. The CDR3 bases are TGTGCCAGCAGATGGGGGGGGAATTCACCCCTCCACTTT. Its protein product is CASRWGGNSPLHF.

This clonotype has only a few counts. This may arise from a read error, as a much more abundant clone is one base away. As DNA, the CDR3 is TGTGCCAGCAGGGGGTTATACAGCACAGATACGCAGTATTTT. As protein: CASRGLYSTDTQYF. V usage is TRBV2 and J usage is TRBJ2-3; D not resolved. V lost 6 bases, J lost 0 bases, and 10 bases lay in between. Germline V gene sequence: CDR1 SNHLY, CDR2 FYNNEI. There are 14 residues in the CDR3.

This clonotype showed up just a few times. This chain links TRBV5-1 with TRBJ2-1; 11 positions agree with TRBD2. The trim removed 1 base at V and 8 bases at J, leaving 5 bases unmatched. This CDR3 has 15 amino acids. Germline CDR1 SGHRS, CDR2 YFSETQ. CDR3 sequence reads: CASSLTSGSQYEQFF. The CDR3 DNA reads TGCGCCAGCAGCTTGACTAGCGGGAGCCAATATGAGCAGTTCTTC. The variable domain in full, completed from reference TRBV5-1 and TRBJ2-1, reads KAGVTQTPRYLIKTRGQQVTLSCSPISGHRSVSWYQQTPGQGLQFLFEYFSETQRNKGNFPGRFSGRQFSNSRSEMNVSTLELGDSALYLCASSLTSGSQYEQFFGPGTRLTVL.

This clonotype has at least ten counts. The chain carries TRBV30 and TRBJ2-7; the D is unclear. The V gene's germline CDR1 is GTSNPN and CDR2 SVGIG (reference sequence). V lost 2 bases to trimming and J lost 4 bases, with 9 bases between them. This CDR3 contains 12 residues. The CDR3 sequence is CAWSSYKYEQYF. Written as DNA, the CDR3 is TGTGCCTGGAGTAGCTACAAGTACGAGCAGTACTTC. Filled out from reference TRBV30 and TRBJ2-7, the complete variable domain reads SQTIHQWPATLVQPVGSPLSLECTVEGTSNPNLYWYRQAAGRGLQLLFYSVGIGQISSEVPQNLSASRPQDRQFILSSKKLLLSDSGFYLCAWSSYKYEQYFGPGTRLTVT.

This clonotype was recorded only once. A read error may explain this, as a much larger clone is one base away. Here the CDR3 DNA reads TGTGCCAGCAGTGACAACCTAACGGGAGTCACCCACGGGGAGCTGTTTTTT. Translation gives CASSDNLTGVTHGELFF. This chain connects TRBV6-1 to TRBJ2-2; tentative D call: TRBD2 (6 bases). Germline V gene sequence: CDR1 MNHNS, CDR2 SASEGT. V was shortened by 3 bases and J by 7 bases, with 21 bases between the two germline ends. This CDR3 comprises 17 residues.

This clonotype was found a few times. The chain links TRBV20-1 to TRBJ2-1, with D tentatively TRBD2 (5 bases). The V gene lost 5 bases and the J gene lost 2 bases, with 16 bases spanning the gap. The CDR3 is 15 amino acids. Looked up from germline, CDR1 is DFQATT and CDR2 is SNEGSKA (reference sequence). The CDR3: CSAFPDYFTYNEQFF. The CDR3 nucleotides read TGCAGTGCTTTTCCCGACTATTTTACCTACAATGAGCAGTTCTTC.

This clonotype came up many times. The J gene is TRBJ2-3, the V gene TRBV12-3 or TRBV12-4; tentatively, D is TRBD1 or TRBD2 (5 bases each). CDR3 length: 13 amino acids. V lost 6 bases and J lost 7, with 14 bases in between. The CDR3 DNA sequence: TGTGCCAGCAGATTGGGGACGGCTAATACGCAGTATTTT. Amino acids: CASRLGTANTQYF.